The 28 T cell receptor beta chains below were found in one sample sequenced in a study of T cell responses to AZD1222 COVID-19 vaccine. Using immunoSEQ multiplex PCR, the repertoire was profiled, and TCRdb retains in-frame clones only, with some absent. The sample records some 100,000 clones, about 83% being singletons. The sequencing used peripheral blood, collected on day 0 of AZD1222 vaccination. Source of these receptors: an adult in good health.

The genes are TRBV28 and TRBJ1-2; 7 bases line up with TRBD1. Per germline, CDR1 MDHEN and CDR2 SYDVKM. Trimming removed 3 bases from V and 5 bases from J; junction bases left unmatched: 6. The CDR3 runs to 14 residues. The CDR3 is CASSLRGGTYGYTF. Written as DNA, the CDR3 is TGTGCCAGCAGTTTGAGAGGGGGCACTTATGGCTACACCTTC.

V usage is TRBV25-1 and J usage is TRBJ1-5, with D perhaps matching TRBD1 (6 bases). Trimming cost V 1 base and J 2 bases, with 12 bases left between them. CDR3 size: 16 residues. CDR1 is MGHDK and CDR2 is SYGVNS in the germline V gene. This CDR3 is CASSESRGHGNQPQHF. The CDR3 coding sequence is TGTGCCAGCAGTGAATCGAGGGGACATGGCAATCAGCCCCAGCATTTT.

The chain uses TRBV28 and TRBJ1-1; tentatively, D is TRBD1 (5 bases). This CDR3 spans 14 amino acids. Looked up from germline, CDR1 is MDHEN and CDR2 is SYDVKM. The V end lost 8 bases, the J end lost 1 base, and 14 bases lay between the germline ends. CDR3 amino acids: CASRGNRANTEAFF. CDR3 DNA: TGTGCCAGCCGGGGCAACCGGGCGAACACTGAAGCTTTCTTT.

This clone was recorded a few times. The rearrangement uses TRBV19 and TRBJ2-1, with D possibly matching TRBD2 (7 bases). Germline V gene lookup returns CDR1 LNHDA and CDR2 SQIVND (reference sequence). V was pared by 5 bases and J by 6 bases, with 17 bases between. The CDR3 is made up of 15 amino acids. For the CDR3, the DNA is TGTGCCAGTAGTCTCCCTGGGGGGGCCCGCAATGAGCAGTTCTTC. Amino acids: CASSLPGGARNEQFF.

The table lists this clone with many counts. The CDR3 loop reads CATSRGQASTGELFF. CDR3 DNA: TGTGCCACCAGCAGAGGGCAGGCTAGCACCGGGGAGCTGTTTTTT. The genes are TRBV15 and TRBJ2-2; D is unresolved. Per germline, CDR1 LNHNV and CDR2 YYDKDF (reference sequence). Trimming removed 1 base at V and 4 bases at J, with 10 bases between. The CDR3 contains 15 residues.

On this clone itself: The germline gene is not matched at one end of the junction; a read error may be the cause. This sequence joins TRBV10-3 and TRBJ2-1, with TRBD1 matching 9 bases. CDR1 is ENHRY and CDR2 is SYGVKD in the germline V gene. CDR3 length: 11 amino acids. The CDR3 DNA follows: TGTGCCGTCAGACAGGGGGATGAGCAGTTCTTC. Protein product: CAVRQGDEQFF.

The chain couples TRBV7-3 to TRBJ2-1; D not certain. V dropped 5 bases and J dropped 2 bases, with 13 bases sitting between them. Germline-derived CDR1 and CDR2 are SGHTA and FQGTGA. CDR3 length equals 15 residues. In DNA form, the CDR3 reads TGTGCCAGCAGCCCGACCGGGCTGACCTACAATGAGCAGTTCTTC. Translating gives CASSPTGLTYNEQFF.

The genes are TRBV7-2 and TRBJ2-1, with D perhaps matching TRBD1 (6 bases). The germline gives CDR1 SGHTA, CDR2 FQGNSA. V was cut by 0 bases and J by 7 bases, with 19 bases left in between. CDR3 length: 17 amino acids. The CDR3 protein is CASSLAFRVGAVNEQFF. The CDR3 DNA sequence: TGTGCCAGCAGCTTAGCATTTCGAGTGGGGGCAGTTAATGAGCAGTTCTTC. Full variable domain (rest looked up from reference TRBV7-2 and TRBJ2-1): GAGVSQSPSNKVTEKGKDVELRCDPISGHTALYWYRQSLGQGLEFLIYFQGNSAPDKSGLPSDRFSAERTGGSVSTLTIQRTQQEDSAVYLCASSLAFRVGAVNEQFFGPGTRLTVL.

The rearrangement links TRBV19 to TRBJ2-4; the match to TRBD1 covers 8 bases. This CDR3 comprises 15 residues. In germline, CDR1 is LNHDA, CDR2 SQIVND (reference sequence). The junction had 11 bases not matched to a gene; V was cut back by 5 bases and J by 8 bases. This CDR3 is CASSGRDRWGDIQYF. CDR3 nucleotides: TGTGCCAGTAGTGGTCGGGACAGGTGGGGGGACATTCAGTACTTC.

The V call is TRBV15, the J call TRBJ2-7; 9 positions match TRBD1. The V and J ends lost 2 bases and 6 bases, in that order; junction bases with no gene match: 8. Germline V gene data show CDR1 as LNHNV and CDR2 as YYDKDF (reference sequence). This CDR3 has 15 amino acids. CDR3 DNA sequence: TGTGCCACCAGCAGACCCGGGACAGGGACCCTCGAGCAGTACTTC. This gives the protein CATSRPGTGTLEQYF.

The gene calls are TRBV6-2 or TRBV6-3 and TRBJ1-1, with D hard to call. V dropped 2 bases and J dropped 4 bases, with 11 bases sitting between them. Germline CDR1 is MNHEY and CDR2 is SVGEGT. The CDR3 runs to 14 residues. This chain's CDR3 is CASSYGSGPTEAFF. The CDR3 coding sequence is TGTGCCAGCAGTTACGGGAGCGGCCCCACTGAAGCTTTCTTT.

J is TRBJ2-7 and V is TRBV2; D remains unclear. Germline values: CDR1 SNHLY, CDR2 FYNNEI. Trimming stripped 7 bases from V and 2 bases from J, with 15 bases between. The CDR3 has 14 residues. The CDR3 here is CASKVQGGTYEQYF. CDR3 DNA sequence: TGTGCCAGCAAAGTTCAAGGTGGGACCTACGAGCAGTACTTC. The variable domain in full, completed from reference TRBV2 and TRBJ2-7, reads EPEVTQTPSHQVTQMGQEVILRCVPISNHLYFYWYRQILGQKVEFLVSFYNNEISEKSEIFDDQFSVERPDGSNFTLKIRSTKLEDSAMYFCASKVQGGTYEQYFGPGTRLTVT.

The gene calls are TRBV6-5 and TRBJ2-7; 8 positions match TRBD2. Per germline, CDR1 MNHEY and CDR2 SVGAGI. The J segment lost 6 bases and the V segment lost 7 bases, leaving 8 bases of the junction unmatched. CDR3 length equals 13 residues. The CDR3 is CASKVAGKFEQYF. The CDR3 DNA is TGTGCCAGCAAGGTAGCGGGAAAATTCGAGCAGTACTTC.

The chain has TRBV18 and TRBJ1-3; unclear D gene. In germline, CDR1 is KGHSH, CDR2 LQKENI. This CDR3 is built from 16 residues. V was trimmed by 3 bases and J by 0 bases, leaving 12 bases between them. The CDR3 loop is CASSPSGDASGNTIYF. Written as DNA, the CDR3 is TGTGCCAGCTCACCCTCTGGGGATGCCTCTGGAAACACCATATATTTT.

This chain uses TRBV5-6 with TRBJ2-2, with D maybe TRBD1 (8 bases). V was shortened by 0 bases and J by 7 bases, with 13 bases between the two germline ends. Germline-derived CDR1 and CDR2 are SGHDT and YYEEEE. The CDR3 length is 15 residues. This chain's CDR3 is CASSLGQGRDGELFF. The CDR3 DNA follows: TGTGCCAGCAGCTTGGGACAGGGGAGGGACGGGGAGCTGTTTTTT.

The CDR3 loop is CASRKPIYGYTF. The DNA of the CDR3 is TGTGCCAGCCGCAAACCTATTTATGGCTACACCTTC. J is TRBJ1-2 and V is TRBV28; D unclear. The germline CDR1 and CDR2 sequences are MDHEN and SYDVKM. The CDR3 runs to 12 residues. Trimming stripped 8 bases from V and 5 bases from J, with 12 bases between.

This chain connects TRBV28 to TRBJ2-3; the D is unclear. V was shortened by 5 bases and J by 6 bases, with 12 bases between the two germline ends. Per the germline V gene, CDR1 is MDHEN and CDR2 is SYDVKM. CDR3 length equals 13 residues. CDR3 loop: CASSIVSPDTQYF. Here the CDR3 DNA reads TGTGCCAGCAGTATAGTGAGCCCGGATACGCAGTATTTT.

The chain joins TRBV7-2 to TRBJ1-5; D is unclear. V was cut by 5 bases and J by 7 bases, with 12 bases left in between. The CDR3 length is 13 residues. The V gene's germline CDR1 is SGHTA and CDR2 FQGNSA. In DNA, the CDR3 is TGTGCCAGCAGCACAAGACCAGGCCAGCCCCAGCATTTT. Translated: CASSTRPGQPQHF.

The J gene is TRBJ1-5, the V gene TRBV2, with D hard to call. The V gene's germline CDR1 is SNHLY and CDR2 FYNNEI. V was pared by 6 bases and J by 2 bases, with 14 bases between. The CDR3 loop spans 15 amino acids. The CDR3 sequence: CASSQDGLGNQPQHF. The CDR3 DNA is TGTGCCAGCAGCCAGGACGGGCTTGGCAATCAGCCCCAGCATTTT.

The CDR3: CASSWGGSGNQPQHF. The CDR3 coding sequence is TGTGCCAGCAGTTGGGGGGGCTCGGGCAATCAGCCCCAGCATTTT. The rearrangement links TRBV6-2 or TRBV6-3 to TRBJ1-5; D possibly corresponds to TRBD1 (6 bases). Germline CDR1 and CDR2: MNHEY and SVGEGT. The CDR3 has 15 amino acids. V dropped 4 bases and J dropped 2 bases, with 12 bases sitting between them.

This clone was observed once. This sequence joins TRBV18 and TRBJ2-7; 11 positions match TRBD2. Germline V gene data show CDR1 as KGHSH and CDR2 as LQKENI. Germline trimming cut 6 bases from V and 0 bases from J; bases unmatched to any gene: 16. This CDR3 contains 19 residues. CDR3 amino acids: CASSPSVLAGAWSSYEQYF. The CDR3 nucleotides read TGTGCCAGCTCCCCTTCCGTACTAGCGGGAGCCTGGAGCTCCTACGAGCAGTACTTC.

V and J are TRBV6-6 and TRBJ1-1, with a possible D match to TRBD1 (6 bases). This CDR3 spans 14 amino acids. Germline V gives CDR1 MNHNY, CDR2 SVGAGI (reference sequence). Trimming pared 2 bases from V and 7 bases from J, leaving 14 bases between. CDR3 loop: CASSYPSDSIEAFF. CDR3 nucleotide sequence: TGTGCCAGCAGTTACCCCTCGGACAGTATTGAAGCTTTCTTT.

The chain employs TRBV5-1 and TRBJ1-2; D gene ambiguous. Trimming stripped 1 base from V and 1 base from J, with 8 bases between. The CDR3 totals 14 residues. Germline lookup yields CDR1 SGHRS and CDR2 YFSETQ. In DNA, the CDR3 is TGCGCCAGCAGCTTGAAGTTGCATAACTATGGCTACACCTTC. Its protein is CASSLKLHNYGYTF.

The V gene is TRBV3-1 (or the pseudogene TRBV3-2), the J gene TRBJ1-1; TRBD1 is a possible D gene (6 bases). Germline V gene sequence: CDR1 LGHDT, CDR2 YNNKEL (reference sequence). The V end was cut by 0 bases, the J end by 2 bases, with 16 bases between. This CDR3 contains 17 residues. The CDR3 loop is CASSQERAGDTNTEAFF. The CDR3 nucleotides are TGTGCCAGCAGCCAAGAAAGGGCAGGGGACACTAACACTGAAGCTTTCTTT.

This clone showed up just once. The genes are TRBV28 and TRBJ2-7, with D possibly TRBD2 on 6 matching bases. The CDR3 covers 13 residues. Per the germline V gene, CDR1 is MDHEN and CDR2 is SYDVKM. Trimming left V 6 bases short and J 0 bases short, with 9 bases between. The chain's CDR3 is CASRGTRSYEQYF. CDR3 bases: TGTGCCAGCAGAGGGACTCGCTCCTACGAGCAGTACTTC.

The chain is built from TRBV29-1 and TRBJ2-7; D is ambiguous. V was shortened by 3 bases and J by 5 bases, with 11 bases between the two germline ends. This CDR3 has 12 residues. Germline assignment: CDR1 SQVTM and CDR2 ANQGSEA. The CDR3 is CSVEISANEQYF. The CDR3 coding sequence is TGCAGCGTTGAGATTTCAGCCAACGAGCAGTACTTC.

The gene calls are TRBV4-1 and TRBJ2-7; D may be TRBD2 (6 bases). Germline V CDR1 and CDR2: MGHRA, YSYEKL. This CDR3 region has 18 residues. V was shortened by 0 bases and J by 3 bases, with 21 bases between the two germline ends. The CDR3 bases are TGCGCCAGCAGCCAAGATCGGCCGGGGGACTCTCTAATCTACGAGCAGTACTTC. This codes for CASSQDRPGDSLIYEQYF.

V usage is TRBV19 and J usage is TRBJ2-1, with TRBD1 matching over 7 bases. Germline CDR1 LNHDA, CDR2 SQIVND (reference sequence). V shed 4 bases and J 4 bases; nucleotides not matched to a gene: 1. The CDR3 contains 13 residues. As DNA, the CDR3 is TGTGCCAGTAGTAGGGACAGATACAATGAGCAGTTCTTC. Its translation is CASSRDRYNEQFF.